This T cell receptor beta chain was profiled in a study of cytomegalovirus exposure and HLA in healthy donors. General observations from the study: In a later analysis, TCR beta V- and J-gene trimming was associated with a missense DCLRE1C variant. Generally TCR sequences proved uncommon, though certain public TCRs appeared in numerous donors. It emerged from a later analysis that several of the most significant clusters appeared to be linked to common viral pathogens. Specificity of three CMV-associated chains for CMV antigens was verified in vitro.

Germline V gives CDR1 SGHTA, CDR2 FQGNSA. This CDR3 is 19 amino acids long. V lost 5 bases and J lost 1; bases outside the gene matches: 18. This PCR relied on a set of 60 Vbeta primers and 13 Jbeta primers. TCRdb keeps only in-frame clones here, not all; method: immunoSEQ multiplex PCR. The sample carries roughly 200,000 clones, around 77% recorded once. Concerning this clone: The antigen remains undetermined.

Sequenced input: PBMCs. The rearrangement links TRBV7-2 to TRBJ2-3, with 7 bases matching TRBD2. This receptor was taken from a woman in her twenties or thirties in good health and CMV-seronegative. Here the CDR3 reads CASSRRALAVGLGTDTQYF. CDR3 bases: TGTGCCAGCAGCCGACGCGCGCTAGCGGTGGGTCTGGGCACAGATACGCAGTATTTT.